This TCR beta chain derives from a study of graft-versus-host responses after intestinal transplantation. Study as a whole: Transplant recipients had multivisceral, liver-intestinal, or isolated intestinal grafts. All of the recipients had induction that used anti-thymocyte globulin, then tacrolimus and steroids for about 3 years.

Points from the study as a whole: Among recipient marrow samples, GvH clones were found; some appeared first in ileum or blood. Maximum circulating GvH clone levels tracked with early post-transplant HvG decreases.

About this clone: Its antigen is as yet unknown. The same CDR3 arises from other DNA sequences in this sample as well.

Produced via immunoSEQ multiplex PCR; TCRdb's table is partial and in-frame only. The table includes some 20,000 clones, approximately 79% detected once. The germline V gene encodes CDR1 MNHEY and CDR2 SVGAGI. CDR3 size: 14 residues. The germline V and J ends were trimmed by 6 bases and 3 bases, with 14 bases remaining between them. Lymphocytes (intraepithelial and lamina propria) were released by processing the graft tissue. Sequences were derived from ileum tissue, sampled 20 days after intestinal transplant. This TCR was sampled from a human patient who received an intestinal transplant, so some T cells may come from the graft donor. V gene TRBV6-5 combines with J gene TRBJ1-1; tentative D call: TRBD1 (6 bases). As DNA, the CDR3 is TGTGCCAGCAGCTACATACAGGGTTACACTGAAGCTTTCTTT. This codes for CASSYIQGYTEAFF.